What follows are 3 T cell receptor beta chains derived from one specimen sequenced in a study of T-cell reconstitution after alpha-beta-depleted transplantation in children. Unique molecular identifiers were incorporated into the prepared TCRbeta library. A single record per CDR3 protein comes from TCRdb applying MiXCR to the PCR reads. The sample consists of some 350,000 distinct CDR3 sequences, 15% to 20% of them appearing once. Material: PBMCs, mostly from graft donor cells, obtained 360 days after TCRalphabeta/CD19-depleted stem cell transplant. These receptor sequences come from a male patient under 10 years old who had a stem cell transplant for acute lymphoblastic leukemia, so the T cells may come from the graft donor.

This clonotype was counted a few times. The gene calls are TRBV20-1 and TRBJ2-7, with 8 bases fitting TRBD2. The CDR3 runs 16 residues. J gave up 3 bases and V 3 bases, and 13 bases lay outside the gene matches. The germline CDR1 and CDR2 sequences are DFQATT and SNEGSKA (reference sequence). The chain's CDR3 is CSASVRGSGIIYEQYF. The CDR3 region has the DNA TGCAGTGCTAGCGTGCGGGGTAGCGGGATTATCTACGAGCAGTACTTC.

This chain joins TRBV5-1 and TRBJ2-7, with D maybe TRBD1 (6 bases). This CDR3 region has 13 residues. Germline V gene lookup returns CDR1 SGHRS and CDR2 YFSETQ. The V end lost 3 bases, the J end lost 3 bases, and 10 bases lay between the germline ends. This CDR3 reads CASSWTVFYEQYF. The DNA of the CDR3 is TGCGCCAGCAGCTGGACAGTTTTCTACGAGCAGTACTTC.

There are many counts of this clonotype. Here the CDR3 DNA reads TGTGCCAGCAGCGTACTCGCTAGCGGGCTCTCCGGGGAGCTGTTTTTT. This translates into CASSVLASGLSGELFF. The chain employs TRBV9 and TRBJ2-2, with 8 bases lining up with TRBD2. CDR1 is SGDLS and CDR2 is YYNGEE in the germline V gene. The V and J ends lost 1 base and 6 bases, in that order; junction bases with no gene match: 8. The CDR3 consists of 16 residues.